The present TCR beta chain was sequenced within a study of T cell repertoires in cytomegalovirus infection. This CDR3 is built from 16 residues. The V segment lost 7 bases and the J segment 2 bases; nucleotides outside the gene matches: 11. Germline CDR1 and CDR2: SNHLY and FYNNEI. Each CDR3 protein gets one entry after TCRdb re-called the reads with MiXCR. The data show hundreds of thousands of distinct CDR3 sequences, approximately 11% seen once. Study results and limitations: The ex vivo response was dominated by HLA-C-restricted CMV-specific TCR beta clonotypes.

To note about this clonotype: As yet, its antigen is unknown.

Sequenced material: PBMCs. This sequence was found in a human donor in good health (CMV status not recorded). Some clones in this sample may be carry-over from other donors' samples. V gene TRBV2 combines with J gene TRBJ2-7; 10 bases are shared with TRBD1. The CDR3 spells CASMTPDRGATYEQYF. In nucleotides, the CDR3 is TGTGCCAGCATGACCCCGGACAGGGGGGCGACCTACGAGCAGTACTTC.